This T cell receptor (beta chain) was profiled in a study of blood T cells in healthy people across ages. The use of a sample-barcoded 5' primer and a J-beta primer mix characterized a second PCR of about 7 to 12 cycles. TCRdb re-called the 5' RACE reads through MiXCR, storing one row per CDR3 protein. In the table there are some 800,000 distinct CDR3 sequences, around 25% of which are singletons. Germline lookup yields CDR1 KGHDR and CDR2 SFDVKD. Trimming took 3 bases from V and 6 from J; bases not matched to a gene: 8. The CDR3 contains 15 residues. This sample was shared with a second study, whose subject was T cells of mothers and their children. That investigation notes: Slightly higher overlap, not significant, was seen in related mother-child pairs than in unrelated pairs. Across the analysis, no persistent microchimeric T cell clones were detected.

The rearrangement joins TRBV24-1 to TRBJ2-3; 7 bases are a match to TRBD1. The sequenced material came from blood. This clonotype was sampled from a boy younger than 18 in good health. The CDR3 coding sequence is TGTGCCACCAGTGATCCGGGGACAGTGGACGATACGCAGTATTTT. Its protein product is CATSDPGTVDDTQYF.